The sequence of this T cell receptor (beta chain) was determined in a study of shared clonotypes between healthy human individuals. Study background: Those who served as donors were a couple of women and three men between the ages of 18 and 49.

Notes on this clone: No antigen is known for it.

General study results and limits: Measured sharing among donors was expected to vary with sequencing depth.

TCRdb keeps only in-frame clones here, not all; method: immunoSEQ multiplex PCR. This table holds approximately 2.1 million clones, roughly 93% found once. CDR1 and CDR2 from the germline V gene are SGHRS and YFSETQ. CDR3 size: 16 residues. The V end lost 0 bases, the J end lost 6 bases, and 16 bases lay between the germline ends. The genes are TRBV5-1 and TRBJ2-1; TRBD1 is a possible D gene (5 bases). This receptor was identified in a man aged 18-30 years in good health. Some clones in this sample may be carry-over from other donors' samples. Sequencing input: naive CD4+ T cells from PBMCs. Subset described: CD45RA+ positively selected. The CDR3 nucleotides read TGCGCCAGCAGCTTGGTTGTGCAGGGTCTTACCAATGAGCAGTTCTTC. Protein sequence: CASSLVVQGLTNEQFF.